These 16 T cell receptor beta chains were all obtained from the same sample, sequenced in a study of cytomegalovirus exposure and HLA in healthy donors. With 60 Vbeta and 13 Jbeta primers, the PCR was carried out. The protocol was immunoSEQ multiplex PCR, while the TCRdb copy is restricted to in-frame clones and leaves out a portion. The table includes around 130,000 clones, roughly 84% detected once. Sequenced: PBMCs. The receptor source for this set is a man aged 50-60 years in good health and CMV-seronegative.

This clone was counted ten times or more. This chain links TRBV27 with TRBJ2-3, with 7 nucleotides matching TRBD1. J gave up 6 bases and V 6 bases, and 12 bases lay outside the gene matches. The germline V gene encodes CDR1 MNHEY and CDR2 SMNVEV (reference sequence). CDR3 size: 15 residues. Here the CDR3 reads CASSEQGRYRDTQYF. Here the CDR3 DNA reads TGTGCCAGCAGCGAACAGGGGAGATACAGGGATACGCAGTATTTT.

To note about this clone: The conserved phenylalanine or tryptophan is not found at the CDR3 terminus, so this likely reflects a read error. The V gene is TRBV6-1, the J gene TRBJ1-1; D may be TRBD1 (6 bases). The CDR3 contains 11 residues. In germline, CDR1 is MNHNS, CDR2 SASEGT. V gave up 6 bases and J gave up 9 bases, with 11 bases separating them. The CDR3 DNA reads TGTGCCAGCAGGAAGGACAGTAAAGCTTTCCTT. It yields the protein CASRKDSKAFL.

This clone was detected only once. This CDR3 reads CASSEIPGVAEAFF. CDR3 DNA: TGTGCCAGCAGTGAGATCCCCGGAGTGGCTGAAGCTTTCTTT. The J gene is TRBJ1-1, the V gene TRBV6-4; D remains unclear. V shed 3 bases and J shed 6 bases, with 14 bases lying between them. The CDR3 sequence is 14 residues long. The germline CDR1 and CDR2 sequences are MRHNA and SNTAGT.

This chain uses TRBV6-5 with TRBJ1-5; D ambiguous. V was pared by 1 base and J by 5 bases, with 9 bases between. The CDR3 runs 14 residues. Germline values: CDR1 MNHEY, CDR2 SVGAGI. The CDR3 sequence is CASSYFVGDQPQHF. The CDR3 DNA reads TGTGCCAGCAGTTACTTCGTGGGAGATCAGCCCCAGCATTTT.

The chain is built from TRBV5-1 and TRBJ2-2; TRBD1 might be the D (5 bases). Germline CDR1 reads SGHRS; CDR2 reads YFSETQ. The CDR3 has 13 residues. Trimming removed 7 bases from V and 0 bases from J, with 7 bases in between. The CDR3 DNA follows: TGCGCCAGCCAGACAGCGAACACCGGGGAGCTGTTTTTT. Its protein product is CASQTANTGELFF.

The J gene is TRBJ1-4, the V gene TRBV5-1, with 7 positions matching TRBD1. V lost 3 bases, J lost 7 bases, and 12 bases stayed unmatched. Germline V lookup: CDR1 SGHRS, CDR2 YFSETQ. This CDR3 contains 16 residues. CDR3 in DNA: TGCGCCAGCAGCTCGAACACGGGGACAGCGGGTGAAAAACTGTTTTTT. It is translated as CASSSNTGTAGEKLFF.

The chain links TRBV7-6 to TRBJ2-5, with a possible D match to TRBD2 (5 bases). The J call may be incorrect, as the DNA end agrees better with TRBJ2-7. The CDR3 runs to 16 residues. The germline gives CDR1 SGHVS, CDR2 FNYEAQ. The CDR3: CASSLLAPWSSYEQYF. The DNA for the CDR3 is TGTGCCAGCAGCTTATTAGCGCCTTGGAGCTCCTACGAGCAGTACTTC.

In DNA form, the CDR3 reads TGCGCCAGCAGCTTTGGAGGAGGAGAGACCCAGTACTTC. Amino acids: CASSFGGGETQYF. The chain combines TRBV5-1 with TRBJ2-5; maybe TRBD2 (5 bases). CDR1 SGHRS and CDR2 YFSETQ come from the germline V gene. This CDR3 contains 13 residues. V dropped 2 bases and J dropped 4 bases, with 9 bases sitting between them.

This chain links TRBV2 with TRBJ2-1; 11 bases line up with TRBD2. Germline CDR1 and CDR2: SNHLY and FYNNEI. The CDR3 is 17 residues long. The V gene end was trimmed by 7 bases and the J gene end by 6 bases; junction bases not matched to a gene: 14. Here the CDR3 reads CASTRLAGGGGINEQFF. The CDR3 DNA follows: TGTGCCAGCACGCGTCTAGCGGGGGGCGGGGGGATCAATGAGCAGTTCTTC. Full variable domain (outside the CDR3, taken from reference TRBV2 and TRBJ2-1): EPEVTQTPSHQVTQMGQEVILRCVPISNHLYFYWYRQILGQKVEFLVSFYNNEISEKSEIFDDQFSVERPDGSNFTLKIRSTKLEDSAMYFCASTRLAGGGGINEQFFGPGTRLTVL.

Here the CDR3 reads CASSVRKSTEAFF. DNA of the CDR3: TGTGCCAGCAGTGTGAGGAAGAGCACTGAAGCTTTCTTT. The chain links TRBV6-1 to TRBJ1-1, with D hard to call. V was clipped by 4 bases and J by 4 bases, with 10 bases between them. This CDR3 comprises 13 residues. Germline V gene data show CDR1 as MNHNS and CDR2 as SASEGT.

V and J are TRBV14 and TRBJ1-1; possibly TRBD1 for D (6 bases). Looked up from germline, CDR1 is SGHDN and CDR2 is FVKESK. This CDR3 contains 14 residues. Trimming shortened V by 1 base and J by 1 base, and 7 bases separated the two germline ends. DNA of the CDR3: TGTGCCAGCAGCCAAGGGGGGCCGAACACTGAAGCTTTCTTT. Its protein is CASSQGGPNTEAFF.

The V call is TRBV7-9, the J call TRBJ1-4; no reliable D call. V lost 3 bases, J lost 3 bases, and 14 bases lay in between. This CDR3 region has 16 residues. Germline assignment: CDR1 SEHNR and CDR2 FQNEAQ (reference sequence). DNA for the CDR3: TGTGCCAGCAGCTTCGGGGTGGGTTCGGCTAATGAAAAACTGTTTTTT. The encoded protein is CASSFGVGSANEKLFF. The variable domain in full, with the rest retrieved from reference TRBV7-9 and TRBJ1-4, is DTGVSQNPRHKITKRGQNVTFRCDPISEHNRLYWYRQTLGQGPEFLTYFQNEAQLEKSRLLSDRFSAERPKGSFSTLEIQRTEQGDSAMYLCASSFGVGSANEKLFFGSGTQLSVL.

Concerning this clone itself: This sample includes further DNA sequences coding for the same CDR3. The chain is built from TRBV5-1 and TRBJ1-4, with 8 bases that match TRBD1. Germline assignment: CDR1 SGHRS and CDR2 YFSETQ. The CDR3 runs 15 residues. The J segment lost 0 bases and the V segment lost 4 bases, leaving 2 bases of the junction unmatched. The CDR3 DNA sequence: TGCGCCAGCAGCCCACAGGGGGCAACTAATGAAAAACTGTTTTTT. It encodes CASSPQGATNEKLFF.

The J gene is TRBJ2-5, the V gene TRBV7-8; a possible D gene is TRBD2 (6 bases). Germline CDR1 reads SGHVS; CDR2 reads FQNEAQ. V lost 1 base and J 7 bases, leaving 16 bases between the germline ends. The CDR3 consists of 15 residues. Here the CDR3 reads CASSLDSNSGGTQYF. In nucleotides, the CDR3 is TGTGCCAGCAGCTTAGATTCGAATAGCGGAGGGACCCAGTACTTC.

This sequence joins TRBV2 and TRBJ1-5, with D possibly being TRBD1 (5 bases). Germline lookup yields CDR1 SNHLY and CDR2 FYNNEI. V lost 2 bases, J lost 7 bases, and 27 bases lay in between. CDR3 length: 19 amino acids. DNA of the CDR3: TGTGCCAGCAGTGAAAGGTGGCAGGGCTTCCCCAAAAACGTCCAGCCCCAGCATTTT. It yields the protein CASSERWQGFPKNVQPQHF.

The chain links TRBV5-1 to TRBJ2-1; the match to TRBD1 covers 9 bases. The CDR3 loop spans 16 amino acids. V gave up 0 bases and J gave up 3 bases; unmatched junction bases: 4. The V gene's germline CDR1 is SGHRS and CDR2 YFSETQ. The CDR3 DNA is TGCGCCAGCAGCTTGGTTGCGACAGGGGGCTACAATGAGCAGTTCTTC. Encoded protein: CASSLVATGGYNEQFF.